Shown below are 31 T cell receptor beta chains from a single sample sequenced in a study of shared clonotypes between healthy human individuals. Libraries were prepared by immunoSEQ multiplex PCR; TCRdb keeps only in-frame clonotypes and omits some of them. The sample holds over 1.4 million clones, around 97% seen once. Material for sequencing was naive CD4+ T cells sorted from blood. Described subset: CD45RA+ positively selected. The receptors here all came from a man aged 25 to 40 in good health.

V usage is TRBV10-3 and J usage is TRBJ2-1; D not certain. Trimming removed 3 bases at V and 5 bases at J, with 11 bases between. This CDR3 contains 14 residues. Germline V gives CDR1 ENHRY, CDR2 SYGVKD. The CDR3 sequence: CAISDPWGNNEQFF. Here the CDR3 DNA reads TGTGCCATCAGTGACCCCTGGGGTAACAATGAGCAGTTCTTC.

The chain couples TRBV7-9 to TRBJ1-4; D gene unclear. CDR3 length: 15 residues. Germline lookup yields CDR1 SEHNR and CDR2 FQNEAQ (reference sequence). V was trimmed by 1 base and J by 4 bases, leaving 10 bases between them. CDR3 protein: CASSLEAAYNEKLFF. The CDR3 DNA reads TGTGCCAGCAGCTTAGAAGCTGCTTATAATGAAAAACTGTTTTTT.

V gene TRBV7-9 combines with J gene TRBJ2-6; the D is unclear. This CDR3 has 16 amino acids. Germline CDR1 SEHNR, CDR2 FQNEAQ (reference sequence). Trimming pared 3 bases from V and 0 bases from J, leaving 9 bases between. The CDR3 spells CASSFPQSSGANVLTF. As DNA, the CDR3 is TGTGCCAGCAGCTTTCCCCAAAGCTCTGGGGCCAACGTCCTGACTTTC. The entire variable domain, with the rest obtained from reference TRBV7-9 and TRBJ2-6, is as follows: DTGVSQNPRHKITKRGQNVTFRCDPISEHNRLYWYRQTLGQGPEFLTYFQNEAQLEKSRLLSDRFSAERPKGSFSTLEIQRTEQGDSAMYLCASSFPQSSGANVLTFGAGSRLTVL.

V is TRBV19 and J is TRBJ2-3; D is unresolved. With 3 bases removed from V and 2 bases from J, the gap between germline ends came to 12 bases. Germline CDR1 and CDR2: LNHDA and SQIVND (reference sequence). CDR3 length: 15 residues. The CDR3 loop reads CASSIGLGYTDTQYF. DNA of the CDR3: TGTGCCAGTAGTATCGGTCTGGGCTACACAGATACGCAGTATTTT.

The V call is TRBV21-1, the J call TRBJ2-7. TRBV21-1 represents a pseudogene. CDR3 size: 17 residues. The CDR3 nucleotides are TGTGCCAGGCAAAGTGCCGGGACCCAGATGGGCCTCTACGAGCAGTACTTC. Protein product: CARQSAGTQMGLYEQYF.

The CDR3 region is CASSQDLLTSSYEQYF. CDR3 DNA sequence: TGCGCCAGCAGCCAAGATCTCCTTACGAGCTCCTACGAGCAGTACTTC. The chain employs TRBV4-3 and TRBJ2-7; no clear D. CDR1 is LGHNA and CDR2 is YSLEER in the germline V gene. V was trimmed by 0 bases and J by 0 bases, leaving 12 bases between them. There are 16 residues in the CDR3.

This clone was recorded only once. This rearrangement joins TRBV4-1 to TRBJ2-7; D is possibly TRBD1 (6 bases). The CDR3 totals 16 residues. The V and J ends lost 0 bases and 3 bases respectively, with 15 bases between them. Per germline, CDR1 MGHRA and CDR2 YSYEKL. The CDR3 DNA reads TGCGCCAGCAGCCAAGATAGAGGTACAGGGTACTACGAGCAGTACTTC. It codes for CASSQDRGTGYYEQYF.

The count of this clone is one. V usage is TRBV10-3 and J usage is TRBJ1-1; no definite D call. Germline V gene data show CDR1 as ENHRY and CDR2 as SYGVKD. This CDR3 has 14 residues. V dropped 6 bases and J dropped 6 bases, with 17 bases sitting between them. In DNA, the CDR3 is TGTGCCATCAGGGCCTTTGGGGTATTGGCTGAAGCTTTCTTT. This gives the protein CAIRAFGVLAEAFF.

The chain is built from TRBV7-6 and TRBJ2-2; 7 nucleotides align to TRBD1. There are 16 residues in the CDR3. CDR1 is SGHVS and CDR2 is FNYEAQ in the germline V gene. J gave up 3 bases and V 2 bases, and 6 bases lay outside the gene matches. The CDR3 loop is CASSLIRGTDTGELFF. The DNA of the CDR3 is TGTGCCAGCAGCTTAATCAGGGGGACGGACACCGGGGAGCTGTTTTTT. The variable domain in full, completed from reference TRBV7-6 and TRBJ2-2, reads GAGVSQSPRYKVTKRGQDVALRCDPISGHVSLYWYRQALGQGPEFLTYFNYEAQQDKSGLPNDRFSAERPEGSISTLTIQRTEQRDSAMYRCASSLIRGTDTGELFFGEGSRLTVL.

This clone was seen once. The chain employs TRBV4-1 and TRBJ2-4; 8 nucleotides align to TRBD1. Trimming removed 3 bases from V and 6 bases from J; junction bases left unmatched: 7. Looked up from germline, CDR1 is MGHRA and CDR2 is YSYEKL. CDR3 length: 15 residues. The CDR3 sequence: CASSQAGGAGNIQYF. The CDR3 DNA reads TGCGCCAGCAGCCAGGCAGGGGGCGCGGGAAACATTCAGTACTTC.

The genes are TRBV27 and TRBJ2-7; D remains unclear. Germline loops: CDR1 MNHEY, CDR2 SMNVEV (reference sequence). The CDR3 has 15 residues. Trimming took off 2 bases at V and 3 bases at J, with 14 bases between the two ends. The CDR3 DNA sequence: TGTGCCAGCAGTTTAGCTCGGGTAGAAATCTACGAGCAGTACTTC. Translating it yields CASSLARVEIYEQYF.

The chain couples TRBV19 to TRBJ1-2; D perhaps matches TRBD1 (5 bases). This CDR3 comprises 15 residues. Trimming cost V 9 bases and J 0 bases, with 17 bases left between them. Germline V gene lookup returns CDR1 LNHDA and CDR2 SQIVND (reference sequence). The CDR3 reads CARGTEQFTNYGYTF. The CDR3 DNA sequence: TGTGCCAGAGGGACGGAGCAGTTTACTAACTATGGCTACACCTTC.

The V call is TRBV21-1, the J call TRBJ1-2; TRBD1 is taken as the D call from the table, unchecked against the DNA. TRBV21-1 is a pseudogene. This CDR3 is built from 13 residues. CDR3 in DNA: TGTGCCAGCAGCTGGGCAGGAAGGAAGGGCTACACCTTC. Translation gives CASSWAGRKGYTF.

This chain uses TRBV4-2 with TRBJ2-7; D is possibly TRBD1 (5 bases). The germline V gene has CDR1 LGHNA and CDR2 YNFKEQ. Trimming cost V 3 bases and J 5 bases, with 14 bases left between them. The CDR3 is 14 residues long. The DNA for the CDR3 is TGTGCCAGCAGCCAGGACGCTTGGGGCGACGAGCAGTACTTC. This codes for CASSQDAWGDEQYF.

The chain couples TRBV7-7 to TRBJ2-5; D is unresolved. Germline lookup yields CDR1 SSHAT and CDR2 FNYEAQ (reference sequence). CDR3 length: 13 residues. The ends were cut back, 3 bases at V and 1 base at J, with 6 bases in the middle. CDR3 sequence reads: CASSFNGQETQYF. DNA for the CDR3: TGTGCCAGCAGCTTCAACGGCCAAGAGACCCAGTACTTC.

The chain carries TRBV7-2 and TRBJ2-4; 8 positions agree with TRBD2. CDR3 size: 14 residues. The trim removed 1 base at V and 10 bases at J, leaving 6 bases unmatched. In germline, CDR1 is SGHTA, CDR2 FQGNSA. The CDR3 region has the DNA TGTGCCAGCAGCTTAGGGGGACTAGTAGGTATTCAGTACTTC. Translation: CASSLGGLVGIQYF.

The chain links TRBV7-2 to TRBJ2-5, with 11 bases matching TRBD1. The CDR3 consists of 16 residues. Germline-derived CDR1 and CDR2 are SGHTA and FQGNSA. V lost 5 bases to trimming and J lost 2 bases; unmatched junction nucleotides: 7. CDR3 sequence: CASSLGQGGWQETQYF. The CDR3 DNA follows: TGTGCCAGCAGCCTGGGACAGGGGGGTTGGCAAGAGACCCAGTACTTC. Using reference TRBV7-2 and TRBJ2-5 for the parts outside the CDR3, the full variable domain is GAGVSQSPSNKVTEKGKDVELRCDPISGHTALYWYRQSLGQGLEFLIYFQGNSAPDKSGLPSDRFSAERTGGSVSTLTIQRTQQEDSAVYLCASSLGQGGWQETQYFGPGTRLLVL.

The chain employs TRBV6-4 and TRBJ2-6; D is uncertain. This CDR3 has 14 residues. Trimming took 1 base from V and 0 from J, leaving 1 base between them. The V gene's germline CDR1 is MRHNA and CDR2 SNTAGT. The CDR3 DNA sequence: TGTGCCAGCAGTGACTTCTCTGGGGCCAACGTCCTGACTTTC. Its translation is CASSDFSGANVLTF.

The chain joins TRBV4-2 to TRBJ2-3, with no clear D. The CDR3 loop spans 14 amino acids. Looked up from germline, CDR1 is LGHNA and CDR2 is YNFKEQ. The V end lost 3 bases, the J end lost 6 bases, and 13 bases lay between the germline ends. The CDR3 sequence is CASSQGALFDTQYF. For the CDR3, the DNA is TGTGCCAGCAGCCAGGGCGCGTTGTTCGATACGCAGTATTTT.

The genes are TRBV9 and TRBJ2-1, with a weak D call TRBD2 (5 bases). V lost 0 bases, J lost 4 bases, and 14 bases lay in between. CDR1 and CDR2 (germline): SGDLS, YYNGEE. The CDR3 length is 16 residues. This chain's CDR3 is CASSVVPGNVYNEQFF. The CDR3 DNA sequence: TGTGCCAGCAGCGTAGTACCCGGGAACGTGTACAATGAGCAGTTCTTC.

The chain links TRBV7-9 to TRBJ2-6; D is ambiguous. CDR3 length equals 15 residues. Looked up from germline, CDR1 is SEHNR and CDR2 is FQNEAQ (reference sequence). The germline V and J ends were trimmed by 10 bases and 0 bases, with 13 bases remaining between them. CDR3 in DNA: TGTGCCAATGACCGGCCGGGCTCTGGGGCCAACGTCCTGACTTTC. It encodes CANDRPGSGANVLTF.

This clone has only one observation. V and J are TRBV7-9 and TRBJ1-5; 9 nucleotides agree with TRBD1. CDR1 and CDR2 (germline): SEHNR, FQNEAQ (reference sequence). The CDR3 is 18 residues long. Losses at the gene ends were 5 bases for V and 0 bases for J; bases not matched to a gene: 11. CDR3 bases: TGTGCCAGCAGCCCTGGGGACAGGGTATTCCATAGCAATCAGCCCCAGCATTTT. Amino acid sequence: CASSPGDRVFHSNQPQHF. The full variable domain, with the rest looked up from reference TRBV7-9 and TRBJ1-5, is DTGVSQNPRHKITKRGQNVTFRCDPISEHNRLYWYRQTLGQGPEFLTYFQNEAQLEKSRLLSDRFSAERPKGSFSTLEIQRTEQGDSAMYLCASSPGDRVFHSNQPQHFGDGTRLSIL.

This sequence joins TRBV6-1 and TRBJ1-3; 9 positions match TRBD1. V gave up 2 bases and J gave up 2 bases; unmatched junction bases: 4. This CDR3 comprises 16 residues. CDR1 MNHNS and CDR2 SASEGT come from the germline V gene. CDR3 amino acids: CASSETGGLTGNTIYF. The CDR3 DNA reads TGTGCCAGCAGTGAAACAGGGGGCCTGACTGGAAACACCATATATTTT.

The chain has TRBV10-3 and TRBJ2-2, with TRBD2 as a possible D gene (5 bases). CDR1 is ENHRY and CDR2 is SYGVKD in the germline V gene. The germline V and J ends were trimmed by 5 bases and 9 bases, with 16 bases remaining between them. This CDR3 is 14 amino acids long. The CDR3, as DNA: TGTGCCATCAGTCAGGTCAGCTCGGGGAGGGAGCTGTTTTTT. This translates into CAISQVSSGRELFF.

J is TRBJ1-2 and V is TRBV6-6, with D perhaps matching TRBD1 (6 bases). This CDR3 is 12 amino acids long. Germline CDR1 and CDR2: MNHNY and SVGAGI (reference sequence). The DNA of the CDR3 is TGTGCTACGAAGGGGGATAACTATGGCTACACCTTC. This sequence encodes CATKGDNYGYTF.

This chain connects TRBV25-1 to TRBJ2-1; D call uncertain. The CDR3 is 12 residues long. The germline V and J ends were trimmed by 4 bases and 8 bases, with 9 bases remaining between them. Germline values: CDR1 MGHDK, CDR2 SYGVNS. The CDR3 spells CASSGEVYEQFF. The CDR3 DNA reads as TGTGCCAGCAGTGGAGAAGTATATGAGCAGTTCTTC.

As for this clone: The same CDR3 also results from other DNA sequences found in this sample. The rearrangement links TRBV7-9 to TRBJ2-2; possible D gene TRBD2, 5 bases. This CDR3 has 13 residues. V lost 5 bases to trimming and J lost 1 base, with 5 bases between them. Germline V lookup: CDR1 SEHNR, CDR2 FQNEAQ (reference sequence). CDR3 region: CASSRGNTGELFF. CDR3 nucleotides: TGTGCCAGCAGCCGGGGGAACACCGGGGAGCTGTTTTTT.

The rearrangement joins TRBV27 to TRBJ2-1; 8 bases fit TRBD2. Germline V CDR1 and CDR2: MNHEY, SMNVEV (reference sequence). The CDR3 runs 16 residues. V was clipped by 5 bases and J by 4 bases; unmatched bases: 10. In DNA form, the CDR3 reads TGTGCCAGCAGTCGCCTTACGGGACTAGAGTACAATGAGCAGTTCTTC. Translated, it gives CASSRLTGLEYNEQFF.

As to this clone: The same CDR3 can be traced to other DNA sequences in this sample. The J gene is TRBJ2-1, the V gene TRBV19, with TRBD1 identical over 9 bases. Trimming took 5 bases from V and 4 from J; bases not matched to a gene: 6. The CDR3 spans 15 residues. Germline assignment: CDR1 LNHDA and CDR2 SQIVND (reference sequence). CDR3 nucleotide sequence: TGTGCCAGTAGTTCCCGGGACAGGGTATACAATGAGCAGTTCTTC. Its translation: CASSSRDRVYNEQFF.

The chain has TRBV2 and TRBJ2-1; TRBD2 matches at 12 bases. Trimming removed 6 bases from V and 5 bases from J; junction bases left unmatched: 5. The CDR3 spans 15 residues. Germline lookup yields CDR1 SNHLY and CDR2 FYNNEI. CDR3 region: CASRTLAGGDNEQFF. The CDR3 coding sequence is TGTGCCAGCAGAACACTAGCGGGAGGCGACAATGAGCAGTTCTTC.

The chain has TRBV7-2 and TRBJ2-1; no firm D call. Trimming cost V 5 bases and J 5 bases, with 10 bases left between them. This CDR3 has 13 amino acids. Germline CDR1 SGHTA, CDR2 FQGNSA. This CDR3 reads CASSNRVDNEQFF. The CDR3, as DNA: TGTGCCAGCAGCAACCGGGTCGACAATGAGCAGTTCTTC.